The entry that follows covers one T cell receptor beta chain sequence. Reverse transcription of 0.5 to 1 ug RNA was performed with random hexamers. TCRdb itself ran the immunoSEQ multiplex PCR reads through MiXCR, one entry per CDR3 protein. The sample lists some 130,000 distinct CDR3 sequences, over 90% occurring once. Trimming left V 0 bases short and J 0 bases short, with 9 bases between. The CDR3 consists of 15 residues. Germline V gene data show CDR1 as LGHNA and CDR2 as YNFKEQ. This record belongs to a study of CD8 T cells in Susac syndrome. The patients with Susac syndrome were individuals who fulfilled the recently defined diagnostic criteria for disease that was either definite or probable.

The sequence was collected from a human donor with Susac syndrome. The specimen sequenced was CD8+ T cells from PBMCs. This chain uses TRBV4-2 with TRBJ2-7; a possible D gene is TRBD2 (5 bases). The CDR3 nucleotides are TGTGCCAGCAGCCAAGAGGGAGTCTCCTCCTACGAGCAGTACTTC. It encodes CASSQEGVSSYEQYF.